Listed below are T cell receptor beta chains from one sample, sequenced in a study of blood T cell repertoires in COVID-19. Method: immunoSEQ multiplex PCR; TCRdb's copy keeps in-frame clones and lacks some. The sample contains roughly 200,000 clones, 94% of which appear only once. The sample was peripheral blood. These receptors were taken from a young man with COVID-19, enrolled during active disease. CDR3s include the opening cysteine and the closing phenylalanine or tryptophan. D genes are given only for firm matches. Clone sizes are given selectively: once, few, many, or a class where the clone is expanded.

d_call	v_call	j_call	clone_size	cdr3_nt	cdr3_aa
.	TRBV29-1	TRBJ2-3	.	TGCAGCGTGGAACGGTACGAAAATACGCAGTATTTT	CSVERYENTQYF
TRBD2	TRBV5-1	TRBJ2-3	.	TGCGCCAGCAGCCTACAGCGGGGGGGCCGCGTTGGGGATACGCAGTATTTT	CASSLQRGGRVGDTQYF
TRBD1	TRBV19	TRBJ1-6	.	TGTGCCAGTCACCAGGGGGCATATAATTCACCCCTCCACTTT	CASHQGAYNSPLHF
.	TRBV2	TRBJ2-3	.	TGTGCCAGCAGTCTTGACTCCTTCACAGATACGCAGTATTTT	CASSLDSFTDTQYF
TRBD1	TRBV7-9	TRBJ2-7	.	TGTGCCAGCAGCTTAGGACCCCTGACGGGACAGGGTTCCTACGAGCAGTACTTC	CASSLGPLTGQGSYEQYF
TRBD1	TRBV5-1	TRBJ1-2	.	TGCGCCAGCAGCTTGCAACAGGGGGTTTCCTATGGCTACACCTTC	CASSLQQGVSYGYTF
TRBD1	TRBV3-1/TRBV3-2	TRBJ1-1	.	TGTGCCAGCAGCCAAGCTCATGGAGACAGGGGAACTGAAGCTTTCTTT	CASSQAHGDRGTEAFF
.	TRBV12-3/TRBV12-4	TRBJ1-2	.	TGTGCCAGCAGTCAGATGACGGGGGATGGCTACACCTTC	CASSQMTGDGYTF
TRBD2	TRBV5-6	TRBJ2-3	.	TGTGCCAGCACCCTAAGCGGGACTTCCACAGATACGCAGTATTTT	CASTLSGTSTDTQYF
TRBD1	TRBV12-5	TRBJ2-7	once	TGTGCTAGTGGTTTGGCCGGGACAGGGGCGTACGAGCAGTACTTC	CASGLAGTGAYEQYF
TRBD1	TRBV6-6	TRBJ1-1	.	TGTGCCAGCAGTCGCCAGGGGGCTTACACTGAAGCTTTCTTT	CASSRQGAYTEAFF
.	TRBV7-6	TRBJ2-2	.	TGTGCCACCAGGGAGGAACAGAACCCAAGCGGGGAGCTGTTTTTT	CATREEQNPSGELFF
TRBD2	TRBV10-1	TRBJ2-1	.	TGCGCCAGCAGGTCCGGGACTAGCGGGGATAATGAGCAGTTCTTC	CASRSGTSGDNEQFF
.	TRBV6-5	TRBJ2-3	.	TGTGCCAGCAGTTCGGAGCCGGACACAGATACGCAGTATTTT	CASSSEPDTDTQYF
TRBD1	TRBV15	TRBJ1-5	.	TGTGCCACCAGCAGGGAAGACAGGGGGCTCAATCAGCCCCAGCATTTT	CATSREDRGLNQPQHF
.	TRBV2	TRBJ2-7	.	TGTGCCAGCACAGCCGACAGGGGAGGGTACGAGCAGTACTTC	CASTADRGGYEQYF
TRBD1	TRBV11-2	TRBJ1-2	.	TGTGCCAGCAGCCCCCAGAGAGGGGGCTACTATGGCTACACCTTC	CASSPQRGGYYGYTF
.	TRBV6-5	TRBJ2-1	.	TGTGCCAGCAGTTACGGGCCAAACTCCTACAATGAGCAGTTCTTC	CASSYGPNSYNEQFF
TRBD1	TRBV4-1	TRBJ2-1	.	TGCGCCAGCAGTCGCGCAGGGACAGGGGGGAGGAATGAGCAGTTCTTC	CASSRAGTGGRNEQFF
TRBD2	TRBV15	TRBJ2-5	.	TGTGCCACCAGCGCGCGAACTAGCGGGGGGATTCAAGAGACCCAGTACTTC	CATSARTSGGIQETQYF
TRBD2	TRBV14	TRBJ2-3	.	TGTGCCAGCAGCCGAAGGGCGGGGGGACGCACAGATACGCAGTATTTT	CASSRRAGGRTDTQYF
TRBD1	TRBV9	TRBJ1-1	.	TGTGCCAGCAGCGGATTTGGACAGGGCGGCACTGAAGCTTTCTTT	CASSGFGQGGTEAFF
.	TRBV20-1	TRBJ1-2	.	TGCAGTGCCAGTGACATCGGGGGCTACACCTTC	CSASDIGGYTF
TRBD1	TRBV30	TRBJ1-2	.	TGTGCCTGGAAAGGGGACAGGGGATTTAACTACACCTTC	CAWKGDRGFNYTF
TRBD1	TRBV24-1	TRBJ2-6	.	TGTGCCACCAGTGACCCGAACCCGGGACAGGACCCTTTGCGGGCCAACGTCCTGACTTTC	CATSDPNPGQDPLRANVLTF
.	TRBV5-4	TRBJ2-5	.	TGTGCCAGCAGCAAACAGGAGAAAGAGACCCAGTACTTC	CASSKQEKETQYF
TRBD1	TRBV6-5	TRBJ1-2	.	TGTGCCAGCAGTTCGGGACAGGGCAACTATGGCTACACCTTC	CASSSGQGNYGYTF
TRBD2	TRBV11-2	TRBJ2-5	.	TGTGCCAGCAGCCCGAGCGGGGGGGTTCAAGAGACCCAGTACTTC	CASSPSGGVQETQYF
TRBD1	TRBV7-9	TRBJ2-1	.	TGTGCCAGCAGTAGCACAGGGGGCCCCTACAATGAGCAGTTCTTC	CASSSTGGPYNEQFF
.	TRBV10-3	TRBJ1-5	.	TGTGCCATCAGTGAGTCTTTGAGTGTTCAGCCCCAGCATTTT	CAISESLSVQPQHF
.	TRBV14	TRBJ2-1	.	TGTGCCAGCAGCCAGGTGTCAGTATACAATGAGCAGTTCTTC	CASSQVSVYNEQFF
TRBD1	TRBV5-1	TRBJ1-6	once	TGCGCCAGCAGCTCGGGACAGGGTCCTAATTCACCCCTCCACTTT	CASSSGQGPNSPLHF
.	TRBV12-3/TRBV12-4	TRBJ1-4	.	TGTGCCCGCAGCATCTCCGGGAAACTGTTTTTT	CARSISGKLFF
.	TRBV6-1	TRBJ1-5	.	TGTGCCAGCAGTGAAATGGCAGGGCCGGGTCAGCCCCAGCATTTT	CASSEMAGPGQPQHF
TRBD1	TRBV9	TRBJ2-1	once	TGTGCCAGCAGCCCCCTAAGGGGACAGATAAAAAGAAGCTCCTACAATGAGCAGTTCTTC	CASSPLRGQIKRSSYNEQFF
TRBD1	TRBV15	TRBJ1-3	.	TGTGCCACCAGCAGGGGGGAAACAGGGGTCATCGGAAACACCATATATTTT	CATSRGETGVIGNTIYF
TRBD1	TRBV7-9	TRBJ1-2	.	TGTGCCAGCAGTAAAAACAATCCGGGGACAGGGGCCTATGGCTACACCTTC	CASSKNNPGTGAYGYTF
.	TRBV27	TRBJ2-6	.	TGTGCCAGCAGTCATCTGAGTCCAGGGGCCGCCGGCTCTGGGGCCAACGTCCTGACTTTC	CASSHLSPGAAGSGANVLTF
.	TRBV9	TRBJ2-2	once	TGTGCCAGCAGCGTATCGGGAGCGAACACCGGGGAGCTGTTTTTT	CASSVSGANTGELFF
.	TRBV25-1	TRBJ1-4	once	TGTGCCAGCAGTGAATCCGGTAGAAATGAAAAACTGTTTTTT	CASSESGRNEKLFF
.	TRBV7-9	TRBJ1-1	.	TGTGCCAGCAGCTTTCCCGGGAACACTGAAGCTTTCTTT	CASSFPGNTEAFF
.	TRBV4-2	TRBJ2-5	.	TGTGCCAGCAGCCCCGACAGGAAAATCGAGACCCAGTACTTC	CASSPDRKIETQYF
.	TRBV5-4	TRBJ2-7	.	TGTGCCAGCAGCGAGGACGGGGGAATCTCCTACGAGCAGTACTTC	CASSEDGGISYEQYF
TRBD1	TRBV5-1	TRBJ1-4	.	TGCGCCAGCACCTACGGACAGGGCGATAATGAAAAACTGTTTTTT	CASTYGQGDNEKLFF
.	TRBV5-4	TRBJ2-3	.	TGTGCCAGCAGCTTACGGGGGGCACGCGCAGATACGCAGTATTTT	CASSLRGARADTQYF
.	TRBV12-3/TRBV12-4	TRBJ1-4	.	TGTGCCAGCAGTTTGTCAGGCTATGAAAAACTGTTTTTT	CASSLSGYEKLFF
.	TRBV10-3	TRBJ2-5	.	TGTGCCATCAGCCCCGACGGAGCCAATTTTAACCAAGAGACCCAGTACTTC	CAISPDGANFNQETQYF
TRBD2	TRBV5-1	TRBJ2-1	.	TGCGCCAGCAGCCTAGGGGTGCGGGGGGGCTCCTACAATGAGCAGTTCTTC	CASSLGVRGGSYNEQFF
.	TRBV9	TRBJ2-2	.	TGTGCCAGCAGCGTTTTAGCTGGCACCGGGGAGCTGTTTTTT	CASSVLAGTGELFF
TRBD1	TRBV5-4	TRBJ1-1	.	TGTGCCAGCAGCCGGACAGGGGTGAACACTGAAGCTTTCTTT	CASSRTGVNTEAFF
TRBD1	TRBV9	TRBJ1-2	.	TGTGCCAGCAGAGAGACAGGGACCAACGGCTACACCTTC	CASRETGTNGYTF
TRBD1	TRBV2	TRBJ2-5	.	TGTGCCAGCAGCCCGGGACAGGGTATAGAGACCCAGTACTTC	CASSPGQGIETQYF
.	TRBV1	TRBJ1-2	.	TGCACCAGCTCAAGGACACCGAGCTATGGCTACACCTTC	CTSSRTPSYGYTF
TRBD1	TRBV28	TRBJ1-5	.	TGTGCCAGCAGCCCCGGACAGGTTCGGAATCAGCCCCAGCATTTT	CASSPGQVRNQPQHF